Presented here are 20 T cell receptor beta chains from one specimen sequenced in a study of blood T cell repertoires in COVID-19. Profiled with immunoSEQ multiplex PCR; TCRdb holds only in-frame clones, not every one. Seen here are fewer than 400,000 clones, around nine tenths observed once, and the top ten hold less than 2%. Sequenced material: peripheral blood. These receptors were obtained from a woman in her twenties or thirties with COVID-19, enrolled during active disease.

The chain is built from TRBV27 and TRBJ1-1; 10 bases fit TRBD1. There are 13 residues in the CDR3. Trimming removed 2 bases from V and 6 bases from J; junction bases left unmatched: 0. Germline assignment: CDR1 MNHEY and CDR2 SMNVEV (reference sequence). CDR3 sequence reads: CASSLGQGAEAFF. The CDR3 nucleotides are TGTGCCAGCAGTTTAGGACAGGGGGCTGAAGCTTTCTTT.

The chain couples TRBV12-3 or TRBV12-4 to TRBJ1-2; the D is unclear. This CDR3 spans 12 amino acids. V was trimmed by 1 base and J by 7 bases, leaving 7 bases between them. The CDR3 sequence: CASSLGAAGYTF. The CDR3 DNA is TGTGCCAGCAGTTTAGGGGCCGCTGGCTACACCTTC.

The chain has TRBV20-1 and TRBJ1-2, with D hard to call. This CDR3 has 10 amino acids. Germline loops: CDR1 DFQATT, CDR2 SNEGSKA (reference sequence). V lost 1 base and J 7 bases, leaving 4 bases between the germline ends. Here the CDR3 reads CSARASGYTF. Here the CDR3 DNA reads TGCAGTGCTAGAGCTTCTGGCTACACCTTC.

The CDR3 here is CASSLDRASGNTIYF. CDR3 bases: TGTGCCAGCAGTTTGGACAGGGCCTCTGGAAACACCATATATTTT. The V and J genes are TRBV28 and TRBJ1-3; TRBD1 agrees at 8 bases. In germline, CDR1 is MDHEN, CDR2 SYDVKM. V was pared by 3 bases and J by 0 bases, with 1 base of the junction left unmatched. The CDR3 extends over 15 amino acids.

V and J are TRBV29-1 and TRBJ1-2, with TRBD1 matching 8 bases. Germline assignment: CDR1 SQVTM and CDR2 ANQGSEA. This CDR3 is 18 amino acids long. J gave up 0 bases and V 0 bases, and 12 bases lay outside the gene matches. CDR3 bases: TGCAGCGTTGAAGATTCCCGGGCAGGGGGCTCCGCTAACTATGGCTACACCTTC. Translation: CSVEDSRAGGSANYGYTF.

This clone was observed many times. The chain joins TRBV12-3 or TRBV12-4 to TRBJ2-5; D ambiguous. The CDR3 extends over 11 amino acids. With 7 bases removed from V and 5 bases from J, the gap between germline ends came to 8 bases. CDR3 sequence reads: CASKHGETQYF. The DNA for the CDR3 is TGTGCCAGCAAACACGGGGAGACCCAGTACTTC.

The chain couples TRBV7-7 to TRBJ1-6; the match to TRBD1 covers 7 bases. Germline loops: CDR1 SSHAT, CDR2 FNYEAQ (reference sequence). The CDR3 is 19 amino acids. In nucleotides, the CDR3 is TGTGCTCGCTCAAAACAATTTAAACGGACAGGCTCCTATAATTCACCCCTCCACTTT. It is translated as CARSKQFKRTGSYNSPLHF.

This clone was picked up one time. The chain carries TRBV18 and TRBJ1-1; TRBD1 matches 7 bases. Germline V gene lookup returns CDR1 KGHSH and CDR2 LQKENI. The CDR3 has 15 residues. J gave up 0 bases and V 6 bases, and 7 bases lay outside the gene matches. This CDR3 reads CASSFNRGLNTEAFF. CDR3 sequence (DNA): TGTGCCAGCTCCTTCAACAGGGGCTTGAACACTGAAGCTTTCTTT.

This chain connects TRBV27 to TRBJ2-2, with a weak D call TRBD2 (7 bases). This CDR3 region has 13 residues. Trimming took 3 bases from V and 8 from J, leaving 10 bases between them. The germline gives CDR1 MNHEY, CDR2 SMNVEV (reference sequence). Written as DNA, the CDR3 is TGTGCCAGCAGTTTCGGGGGGCTGGGGGAGCTGTTTTTT. Protein: CASSFGGLGELFF.

The CDR3 reads CASRQGANSPLHF. Written as DNA, the CDR3 is TGTGCCAGCAGACAGGGGGCGAATTCACCCCTCCACTTT. The rearrangement joins TRBV12-3 or TRBV12-4 to TRBJ1-6; the match to TRBD1 covers 9 bases. The CDR3 runs 13 residues. The trim removed 6 bases at V and 7 bases at J, leaving 1 base unmatched.

This chain connects TRBV21-1 to TRBJ2-2; the table names TRBD2, a call not compared with the DNA. TRBV21-1 is a recognized pseudogene. This CDR3 contains 16 residues. CDR3 sequence reads: CASSKGRWGGSGELFF. The CDR3 region has the DNA TGTGCCAGCAGCAAAGGAAGGTGGGGGGGATCTGGGGAGCTGTTTTTT.

V is TRBV14 and J is TRBJ1-1, with D perhaps matching TRBD1 (5 bases). The CDR3 runs to 13 residues. CDR1 SGHDN and CDR2 FVKESK come from the germline V gene. The V and J ends lost 0 bases and 11 bases respectively, with 13 bases between them. The CDR3 coding sequence is TGTGCCAGCAGCCAAGATCAGGGCTCGAGCGCTTTCTTT. Translated, it gives CASSQDQGSSAFF.

The V gene is TRBV30, the J gene TRBJ1-2, with D uncertain. The germline V gene encodes CDR1 GTSNPN and CDR2 SVGIG (reference sequence). The CDR3 length is 13 residues. Trimming stripped 4 bases from V and 0 bases from J, with 9 bases between. CDR3 coding DNA: TGTGCCTGGACCATCCTACCTAACTATGGCTACACCTTC. This gives the protein CAWTILPNYGYTF.

V gene TRBV5-6 combines with J gene TRBJ1-2; TRBD1 aligns across 7 bases. The CDR3 contains 15 residues. The J segment lost 6 bases and the V segment lost 3 bases, leaving 11 bases of the junction unmatched. Germline CDR1 and CDR2: SGHDT and YYEEEE. The CDR3: CASSSGKQGWHGYTF. Here the CDR3 DNA reads TGTGCCAGCAGCTCAGGGAAACAGGGGTGGCATGGCTACACCTTC.

This sequence joins TRBV9 and TRBJ2-1; 7 bases align to TRBD1. CDR1 is SGDLS and CDR2 is YYNGEE in the germline V gene. The CDR3 loop spans 16 amino acids. Germline trimming cut 0 bases from V and 7 bases from J; bases unmatched to any gene: 10. The CDR3 DNA reads as TGTGCCAGCAGCGTAGATTCAGGGGGAGATCAAAATGAGCAGTTCTTC. Amino acids: CASSVDSGGDQNEQFF. The entire variable domain, with the rest obtained from reference TRBV9 and TRBJ2-1, is as follows: DSGVTQTPKHLITATGQRVTLRCSPRSGDLSVYWYQQSLDQGLQFLIQYYNGEERAKGNILERFSAQQFPDLHSELNLSSLELGDSALYFCASSVDSGGDQNEQFFGPGTRLTVL.

DNA for the CDR3: TGTGCCAGCAGCCCACGGACTAGCGGGGGGCTCAATGAGCAGTTCTTC. Protein sequence: CASSPRTSGGLNEQFF. The chain combines TRBV7-3 with TRBJ2-1; 14 positions match TRBD2. V gave up 5 bases and J gave up 6 bases; unmatched junction bases: 6. There are 16 residues in the CDR3. The germline V gene has CDR1 SGHTA and CDR2 FQGTGA. Drawing the rest from reference TRBV7-3 and TRBJ2-1, the complete variable domain is GAGVSQTPSNKVTEKGKYVELRCDPISGHTALYWYRQSLGQGPEFLIYFQGTGAADDSGLPNDRFFAVRPEGSVSTLKIQRTERGDSAVYLCASSPRTSGGLNEQFFGPGTRLTVL.

The V and J genes are TRBV6-2 or TRBV6-3 and TRBJ2-5, with D perhaps TRBD2 (6 bases). Germline CDR1 reads MNHEY; CDR2 reads SVGEGT. The CDR3 has 15 amino acids. V was clipped by 3 bases and J by 4 bases, with 15 bases between them. DNA of the CDR3: TGTGCCAGCAGTTATCAGGTTCCCGGGAGAGAGACCCAGTACTTC. Translated, it gives CASSYQVPGRETQYF.

This chain uses TRBV2 with TRBJ1-3, with D hard to call. The CDR3 sequence is 11 residues long. V lost 7 bases, J lost 4 bases, and 5 bases lay in between. Germline CDR1 is SNHLY and CDR2 is FYNNEI. This chain's CDR3 is CASKLGNTIYF. The CDR3 DNA follows: TGTGCCAGCAAGCTAGGAAACACCATATATTTT.

This chain uses TRBV5-1 with TRBJ1-3; D unclear. Trimming stripped 2 bases from V and 0 bases from J, with 18 bases between. Germline V gives CDR1 SGHRS, CDR2 YFSETQ. CDR3 length: 18 residues. Here the CDR3 DNA reads TGCGCCAGCAGCTTTAGGGAGACCTCAACTCCCTCTGGAAACACCATATATTTT. It is translated as CASSFRETSTPSGNTIYF.

The chain is built from TRBV4-2 and TRBJ1-1; D ambiguous. This CDR3 region has 12 residues. The V end was cut by 6 bases, the J end by 5 bases, with 10 bases between. Germline CDR1 reads LGHNA; CDR2 reads YNFKEQ. The CDR3 here is CASRGAGTEAFF. CDR3 nucleotides: TGTGCCAGCAGAGGCGCGGGGACTGAAGCTTTCTTT.